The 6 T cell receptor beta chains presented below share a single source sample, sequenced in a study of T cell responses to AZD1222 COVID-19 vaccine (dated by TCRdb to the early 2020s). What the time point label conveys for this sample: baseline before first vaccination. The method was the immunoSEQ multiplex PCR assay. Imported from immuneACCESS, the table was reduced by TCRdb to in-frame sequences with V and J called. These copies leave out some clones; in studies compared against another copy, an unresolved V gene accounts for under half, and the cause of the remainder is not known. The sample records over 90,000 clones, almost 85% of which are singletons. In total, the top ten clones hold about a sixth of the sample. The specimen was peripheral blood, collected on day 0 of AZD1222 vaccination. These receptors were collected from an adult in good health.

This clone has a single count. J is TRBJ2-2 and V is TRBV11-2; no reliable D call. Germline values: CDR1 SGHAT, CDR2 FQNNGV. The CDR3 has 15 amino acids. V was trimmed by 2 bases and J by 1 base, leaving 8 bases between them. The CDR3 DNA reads TGTGCCAGCAGCTTACGCCAGCAGAACACCGGGGAGCTGTTTTTT. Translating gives CASSLRQQNTGELFF.

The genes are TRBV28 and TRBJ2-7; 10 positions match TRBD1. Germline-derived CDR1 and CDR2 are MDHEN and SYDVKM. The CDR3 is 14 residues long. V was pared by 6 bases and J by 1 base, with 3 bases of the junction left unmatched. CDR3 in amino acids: CASRGQGSSYEQYF. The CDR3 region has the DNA TGTGCCAGCAGGGGACAGGGGTCGTCCTACGAGCAGTACTTC.

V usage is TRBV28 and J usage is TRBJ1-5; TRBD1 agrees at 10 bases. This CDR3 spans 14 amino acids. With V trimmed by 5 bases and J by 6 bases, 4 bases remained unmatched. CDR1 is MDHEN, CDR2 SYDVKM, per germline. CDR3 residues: CASSGDRGGQPQHF. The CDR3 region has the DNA TGTGCCAGCAGTGGGGACAGGGGTGGTCAGCCCCAGCATTTT.

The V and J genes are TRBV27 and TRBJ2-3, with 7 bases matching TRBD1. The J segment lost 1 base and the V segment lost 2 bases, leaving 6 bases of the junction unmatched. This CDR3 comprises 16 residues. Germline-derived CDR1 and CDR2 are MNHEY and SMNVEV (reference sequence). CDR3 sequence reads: CASSLLGQIRTDTQYF. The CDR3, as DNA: TGTGCCAGCAGTTTACTGGGACAGATACGCACAGATACGCAGTATTTT.

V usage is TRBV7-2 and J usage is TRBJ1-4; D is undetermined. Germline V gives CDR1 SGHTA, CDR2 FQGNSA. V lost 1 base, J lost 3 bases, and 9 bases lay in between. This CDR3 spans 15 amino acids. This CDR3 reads CASSLGAWANEKLFF. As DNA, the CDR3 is TGTGCCAGCAGCTTAGGGGCCTGGGCTAATGAAAAACTGTTTTTT. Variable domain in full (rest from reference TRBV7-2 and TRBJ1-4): GAGVSQSPSNKVTEKGKDVELRCDPISGHTALYWYRQSLGQGLEFLIYFQGNSAPDKSGLPSDRFSAERTGGSVSTLTIQRTQQEDSAVYLCASSLGAWANEKLFFGSGTQLSVL.

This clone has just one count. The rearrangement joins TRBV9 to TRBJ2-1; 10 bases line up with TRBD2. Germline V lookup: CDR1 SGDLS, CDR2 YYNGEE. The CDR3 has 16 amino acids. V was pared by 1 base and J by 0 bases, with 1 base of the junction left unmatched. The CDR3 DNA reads TGTGCCAGCAGCGTAAGCGGGGGGGCCTCCTACAATGAGCAGTTCTTC. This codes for CASSVSGGASYNEQFF.